This record covers a single T cell receptor (beta chain). This specimen comes from a study of blood T cell repertoires in COVID-19. Background on the study: Donors in the United States, Italy and Spain gave samples during acute or convalescent COVID-19.

CDR1 is GTSNPN and CDR2 is SVGIG in the germline V gene (reference sequence). The V end was cut by 0 bases, the J end by 8 bases, with 13 bases between. CDR3 length: 14 amino acids. Produced via immunoSEQ multiplex PCR; TCRdb's table is partial and in-frame only. The data show 200,000 to 250,000 clones, over 75% seen once. The chain links TRBV30 to TRBJ1-4, with D hard to call. The specimen sequenced was peripheral blood. This sequence was found in a man aged 50 to 60 with COVID-19, enrolled during active disease. The CDR3 loop reads CAWSVRQLPEKLFF. Here the CDR3 DNA reads TGTGCCTGGAGTGTACGTCAACTGCCAGAAAAACTGTTTTTT.